The 8 T cell receptor beta chains in this list originate from one sample, sequenced in a study of response to subunit inactivated influenza vaccine. Each CDR3 protein gets one entry after TCRdb re-called the RT-PCR reads with MiXCR. This repertoire shows more than 500,000 distinct CDR3 sequences, roughly 10% found once; its top ten account for 11%. The same specimen was also included in a second study, on T cells expressing NK-cell markers. That study adds: With UMIs, 5'RACE template switching was used to make TCR beta cDNA.

The specimen was PBMCs from blood, collected on the day of vaccination. These receptors all stem from a man over 45 who received an inactivated influenza vaccine.

This clonotype showed up many times. The genes are TRBV12-3 or TRBV12-4 and TRBJ2-3; D not resolved. CDR3 length: 12 residues. V lost 6 bases to trimming and J lost 6 bases, with 10 bases between them. For the CDR3, the DNA is TGTGCCAGCAGCCGTCCTGTTGATACGCAGTATTTT. It yields the protein CASSRPVDTQYF.

This chain uses TRBV7-9 with TRBJ2-7, with 7 bases that match TRBD2. CDR3 length: 14 residues. The J segment lost 3 bases and the V segment lost 9 bases, leaving 11 bases of the junction unmatched. Germline loops: CDR1 SEHNR, CDR2 FQNEAQ (reference sequence). The CDR3, as DNA: TGTGCCAGTGAATCGGCGGGGGTTGGCTACGAGCAGTACTTC. It specifies CASESAGVGYEQYF.

This clonotype was counted a few times. The chain employs TRBV20-1 and TRBJ1-5; 7 bases line up with TRBD1. The CDR3 loop spans 13 amino acids. Trimming took 3 bases from V and 4 from J; bases not matched to a gene: 3. CDR1 and CDR2 (germline): DFQATT, SNEGSKA (reference sequence). In nucleotides, the CDR3 is TGCAGTGCTAGCATGACAGGGAATCAGCCCCAGCATTTT. It yields the protein CSASMTGNQPQHF.

The sample holds a few counts of this clonotype. The V and J genes are TRBV16 and TRBJ2-7; 10 nucleotides agree with TRBD2. Unmatched junction bases numbered 6, after V lost 0 bases and J lost 4 bases. The CDR3 contains 16 residues. In germline, CDR1 is KGHSY, CDR2 FQNENV. CDR3 protein: CASSQSPLAGDYEQYF. The CDR3 coding sequence is TGTGCCAGCAGCCAATCCCCCCTAGCGGGAGATTACGAGCAGTACTTC.

A word on this clonotype: A much larger clone sits a single nucleotide away, making a read error possible. The genes are TRBV29-1 and TRBJ2-3, with 8 bases fitting TRBD1. This CDR3 region has 14 residues. V trimming: 8 bases; J trimming: 7 bases; junction bases outside the gene matches: 14. The germline gives CDR1 SQVTM, CDR2 ANQGSEA. CDR3 sequence: CSLRGPSLGNTQYF. CDR3 coding DNA: TGCAGCCTCAGGGGGCCCTCGTTGGGAAATACGCAGTATTTT.

This clonotype showed up many times. This CDR3 is CASSMDRGVSYNEQFF. In nucleotides, the CDR3 is TGTGCCAGCAGCATGGACAGGGGGGTCTCTTACAATGAGCAGTTCTTC. This chain uses TRBV5-6 with TRBJ2-1; 10 nucleotides match TRBD1. Losses at the gene ends were 4 bases for V and 4 bases for J; bases not matched to a gene: 8. This CDR3 comprises 16 residues. Germline V lookup: CDR1 SGHDT, CDR2 YYEEEE.

Only a few counts were recorded for this clonotype. The CDR3, as DNA: TGTGCCAGCAGCGTAGTTAGCGGAGGGGACTACAATGAGCAGTTCTTC. Encoded protein: CASSVVSGGDYNEQFF. V and J are TRBV9 and TRBJ2-1, with a weak D call TRBD2 (6 bases). Germline V gene data show CDR1 as SGDLS and CDR2 as YYNGEE. CDR3 size: 16 residues. Trimming removed 0 bases at V and 3 bases at J, with 13 bases between.

This clonotype has only a few counts. This chain connects TRBV6-2 or TRBV6-3 to TRBJ2-7, with D uncertain. Germline loops: CDR1 MNHEY, CDR2 SVGEGT. This CDR3 is built from 11 residues. V was cut by 2 bases and J by 6 bases, with 5 bases left in between. Here the CDR3 DNA reads TGTGCCAGCAGTTACGTAACCGAGCAGTACTTC. Protein product: CASSYVTEQYF.